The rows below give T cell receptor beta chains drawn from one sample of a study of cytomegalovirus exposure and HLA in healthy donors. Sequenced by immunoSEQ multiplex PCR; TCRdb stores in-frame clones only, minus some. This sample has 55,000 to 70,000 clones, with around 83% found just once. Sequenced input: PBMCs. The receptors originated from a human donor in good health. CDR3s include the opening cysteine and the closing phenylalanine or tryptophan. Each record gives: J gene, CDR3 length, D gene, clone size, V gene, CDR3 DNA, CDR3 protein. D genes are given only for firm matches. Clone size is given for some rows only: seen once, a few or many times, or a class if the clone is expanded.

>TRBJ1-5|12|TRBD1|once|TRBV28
TGTGCCACGGGACAGCCGAATCAGCCCCAGCATTTT
CATGQPNQPQHF
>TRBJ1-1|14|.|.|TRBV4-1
TGCGCCAGCAGCCAAGGCCAGTATAACACTGAAGCTTTCTTT
CASSQGQYNTEAFF
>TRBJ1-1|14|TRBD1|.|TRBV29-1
TGCAGCGTTGTTGGACAGGCCTACGAGACTGAAGCTTTCTTT
CSVVGQAYETEAFF
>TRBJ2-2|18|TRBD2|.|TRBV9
TGTGCCAGCAGCTCGACCACCGGGACTAGATTGAACACCGGGGAGCTGTTTTTT
CASSSTTGTRLNTGELFF
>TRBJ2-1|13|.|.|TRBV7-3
TGTGCCAGCAGCTTTCAGGGTTACAATGAGCAGTTCTTC
CASSFQGYNEQFF
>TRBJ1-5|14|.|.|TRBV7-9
TGTTCCAGCAGCCGCGGGGGGGGCAATCAGCCCCAGCATTTT
CSSSRGGGNQPQHF
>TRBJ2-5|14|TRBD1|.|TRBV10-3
TGTGCCATCAGTGACGGGACAGAACACGAGACCCAGTACTTC
CAISDGTEHETQYF
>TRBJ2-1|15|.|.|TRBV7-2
TGTGCCAGCAGCTCGGAGCCCTCTAGGGGCGATGAGCAGTTCTTC
CASSSEPSRGDEQFF
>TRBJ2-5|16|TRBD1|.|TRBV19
TGTGCCAGTAGTATAGATGGACAGGGGGGGCAAGAGACCCAGTACTTC
CASSIDGQGGQETQYF
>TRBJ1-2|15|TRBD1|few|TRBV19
TGTGCCAGTAGTATAGGCCGGGGACAGGGCTATGGCTACACCTTC
CASSIGRGQGYGYTF
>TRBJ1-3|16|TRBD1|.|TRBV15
TGTGCCACCAGCAGAGGAGGGACAGGGGATGGAAACACCATATATTTT
CATSRGGTGDGNTIYF